This T cell receptor (beta chain) was identified in a study of memory CD4+ T cells and cytomegalovirus serostatus. At the level of the study: Of the healthy Belgian adults, several were CMV seropositive and 24 seronegative. Study-wide findings and caveats: The CMV-associated TCR signature appears largely within the CD4+ memory repertoire.

The sort gate was single viable CD3+CD4+CD8-CD45RO+ cells for memory CD4+ T cells. Donors' CMV status reflects serum IgG against pp150, pp28, p38, p52. With regard to this clone: Its specificity is unknown.

Germline loops: CDR1 SGHTA, CDR2 FQGTGA. The trim removed 5 bases at V and 3 bases at J, leaving 11 bases unmatched. There are 16 residues in the CDR3. As processed by the authors: Out-of-frame sequences were removed, leaving about 2.2 million distinct TCRbeta sequences. The data were produced by immunoSEQ multiplex PCR, yet TCRdb's version contains in-frame clones alone and is incomplete. The DNA was the basis for D and trimming; V, J and clone size are from that table. The table shows 64,000 or so clones, with about 74% occurring only once. The sequenced material came from memory CD4+ T cells from blood. The sequence was obtained from an adult in good health and CMV-seronegative. The rearrangement links TRBV7-3 to TRBJ2-3; the match to TRBD2 covers 7 bases. In nucleotides, the CDR3 is TGTGCCAGCAGCGGGGGAGCTAGCGGTCGTACAGATACGCAGTATTTT. Translating it yields CASSGGASGRTDTQYF.